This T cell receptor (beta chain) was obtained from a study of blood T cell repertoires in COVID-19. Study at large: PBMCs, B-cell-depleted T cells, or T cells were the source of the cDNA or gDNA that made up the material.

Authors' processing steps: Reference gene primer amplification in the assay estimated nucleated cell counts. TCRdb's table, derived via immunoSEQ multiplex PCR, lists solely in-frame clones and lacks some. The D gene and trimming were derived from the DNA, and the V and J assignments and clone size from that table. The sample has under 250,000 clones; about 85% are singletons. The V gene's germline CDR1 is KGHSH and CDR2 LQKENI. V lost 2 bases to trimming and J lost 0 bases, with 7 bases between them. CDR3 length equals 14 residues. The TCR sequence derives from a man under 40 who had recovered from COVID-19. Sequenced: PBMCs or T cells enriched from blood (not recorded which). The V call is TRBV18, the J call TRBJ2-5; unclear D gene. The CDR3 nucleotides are TGTGCCAGCTCACCAATGGCTTACCAAGAGACCCAGTACTTC. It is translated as CASSPMAYQETQYF.